This T cell receptor (beta chain) was obtained from a study of cytomegalovirus exposure and HLA in healthy donors. PCR amplification relied on 60 Vbeta primers (plus 13 Jbeta primers). Sequencing used immunoSEQ multiplex PCR; TCRdb keeps in-frame clones, though not all of them. The table has roughly 140,000 clones, about four fifths seen once. The germline gives CDR1 SGHVS, CDR2 FQNEAQ. This CDR3 is 17 amino acids long. Trimming cost V 5 bases and J 0 bases, with 17 bases left between them. The sequence derives from a middle-aged man in good health and CMV-seropositive. The gene calls are TRBV7-8 and TRBJ2-1; a possible D gene is TRBD2 (5 bases). Sequencing input: PBMCs. CDR3 protein: CASSPAPPGSSYNEQFF. CDR3 bases: TGTGCCAGCAGCCCTGCCCCCCCGGGGAGCTCCTACAATGAGCAGTTCTTC.